This TCR beta chain was found in a study of cytomegalovirus exposure and HLA in healthy donors. Looking at the study overall: Earlier sequencing of 200 million or so T cells yielded 100 million to 120 million unique TCR beta sequences. Findings and caveats of the study: DRB1 showed the most TCR associations and HLA-C the fewest in a later analysis, as rates varied by HLA locus.

The PCR contained 60 Vbeta and 13 Jbeta primers. Method: immunoSEQ multiplex PCR; TCRdb's copy keeps in-frame clones and lacks some. The sample carries about 190,000 clones, approximately 81% recorded once. Comment on this clone: The antigen is unknown.

This CDR3 has 15 residues. V was trimmed by 4 bases and J by 0 bases, leaving 13 bases between them. Germline CDR1 and CDR2: GTSNPN and SVGIG (reference sequence). The genes are TRBV30 and TRBJ1-3, with D hard to call. This receptor was identified in a boy aged 10-17 years in good health and CMV-seronegative. The sequencing sample was made of PBMCs. The CDR3 reads CAWIPGLISGNTIYF. The CDR3 coding sequence is TGTGCCTGGATCCCTGGACTTATCTCTGGAAACACCATATATTTT.